Shown below are 32 T cell receptor beta chains from a single sample sequenced in a study of metastatic and nonmetastatic thyroid tumors. There were no patients who had received any treatment before thyroid surgery. TCRdb used MiXCR to call clones anew from the PCR reads. The table has 84,000 or so clones, 8% to 9.5% seen once. The sequencing input was blood. Source of these receptors: a female donor with papillary thyroid cancer or a benign thyroid nodule (not recorded which). Some clones in this sample may be carry-over from other donors' samples.

This clone was seen many times. This rearrangement joins TRBV7-9 to TRBJ2-5; tentative D call: TRBD1 (5 bases). Trimming cost V 3 bases and J 3 bases, with 14 bases left between them. CDR1 SEHNR and CDR2 FQNEAQ come from the germline V gene (reference sequence). The CDR3 sequence is 15 residues long. Here the CDR3 reads CASSFRAGPEETQYF. In DNA form, the CDR3 reads TGTGCCAGCAGCTTTAGGGCAGGGCCGGAAGAGACCCAGTACTTC.

This clone came up many times. The chain joins TRBV28 to TRBJ1-1; no reliable D call. The CDR3 has 12 residues. Germline lookup yields CDR1 MDHEN and CDR2 SYDVKM. V dropped 3 bases and J dropped 2 bases, with 4 bases sitting between them. CDR3 amino acids: CASSLINTEAFF. DNA for the CDR3: TGTGCCAGCAGTTTGATTAACACTGAAGCTTTCTTT. Looking up the rest from reference TRBV28 and TRBJ1-1 gives the full variable domain: DVKVTQSSRYLVKRTGEKVFLECVQDMDHENMFWYRQDPGLGLRLIYFSYDVKMKEKGDIPEGYSVSREKKERFSLILESASTNQTSMYLCASSLINTEAFFGQGTRLTVV.

This clone was picked up many times. This chain uses TRBV19 with TRBJ1-4; perhaps TRBD1 as D (6 bases). There are 14 residues in the CDR3. Trimming stripped 3 bases from V and 7 bases from J, with 12 bases between. The germline V gene encodes CDR1 LNHDA and CDR2 SQIVND (reference sequence). This CDR3 reads CASSMAGGGEKLFF. For the CDR3, the DNA is TGTGCCAGTAGTATGGCCGGGGGCGGTGAAAAACTGTTTTTT. The complete variable domain, with remaining parts taken from reference TRBV19 and TRBJ1-4, reads DGGITQSPKYLFRKEGQNVTLSCEQNLNHDAMYWYRQDPGQGLRLIYYSQIVNDFQKGDIAEGYSVSREKKESFPLTVTSAQKNPTAFYLCASSMAGGGEKLFFGSGTQLSVL.

Turning to this clone: Other DNA sequences from this sample encode an identical CDR3 as well. The chain uses TRBV5-1 and TRBJ2-5; 13 positions agree with TRBD2. The CDR3 loop spans 15 amino acids. J gave up 3 bases and V 4 bases, and 3 bases lay outside the gene matches. The V gene's germline CDR1 is SGHRS and CDR2 YFSETQ. CDR3 in amino acids: CASSTGLAGKETQYF. Written as DNA, the CDR3 is TGCGCCAGCAGCACGGGACTAGCGGGGAAAGAGACCCAGTACTTC. The full variable domain, with the rest looked up from reference TRBV5-1 and TRBJ2-5, is KAGVTQTPRYLIKTRGQQVTLSCSPISGHRSVSWYQQTPGQGLQFLFEYFSETQRNKGNFPGRFSGRQFSNSRSEMNVSTLELGDSALYLCASSTGLAGKETQYFGPGTRLLVL.

The table lists this clone with many counts. V and J are TRBV19 and TRBJ2-1, with D possibly being TRBD2 (6 bases). CDR3 length: 14 residues. The germline V and J ends were trimmed by 5 bases and 9 bases, with 17 bases remaining between them. Germline V lookup: CDR1 LNHDA, CDR2 SQIVND (reference sequence). In nucleotides, the CDR3 is TGTGCCAGTAGTCCGGGACTGGTTAGGGGTGAGCAGTTCTTC. Protein: CASSPGLVRGEQFF.

At least ten counts were recorded for this clone. This chain joins TRBV5-1 and TRBJ1-1; D is ambiguous. Trimming stripped 0 bases from V and 3 bases from J, with 15 bases between. CDR3 size: 16 residues. CDR1 and CDR2 from the germline V gene are SGHRS and YFSETQ. CDR3 in DNA: TGCGCCAGCAGCTTGGGGACCAGGCAGACTTACACTGAAGCTTTCTTT. Translation: CASSLGTRQTYTEAFF.

This clone was recorded only once. A read error is possible here, since a much larger clone lies one base away. The CDR3 coding sequence is TGCAGTGCCGGGACTAAAACTGAAGCTTTCTTT. Protein sequence: CSAGTKTEAFF. V and J are TRBV20-1 and TRBJ1-1; tentative D call: TRBD1 (5 bases). V was shortened by 6 bases and J by 5 bases, with 10 bases between the two germline ends. Germline loops: CDR1 DFQATT, CDR2 SNEGSKA (reference sequence). The length of the CDR3 is 11 residues.

This clone was found many times. V gene TRBV5-4 combines with J gene TRBJ2-1; 10 bases fit TRBD2. V trimming: 4 bases; J trimming: 4 bases; junction bases outside the gene matches: 8. The CDR3 is 16 amino acids. Germline CDR1 and CDR2: SGHNT and YYREEE (reference sequence). The CDR3 region has the DNA TGTGCCAGCAGCACACGGACTAGCGGTACTTACAATGAGCAGTTCTTC. Its translation is CASSTRTSGTYNEQFF.

This clone was seen many times. The chain is built from TRBV28 and TRBJ2-2; D gene uncertain. This CDR3 spans 12 amino acids. Germline V gene data show CDR1 as MDHEN and CDR2 as SYDVKM. V was trimmed by 5 bases and J by 5 bases, leaving 6 bases between them. In DNA form, the CDR3 reads TGTGCCAGCAGTCCCGGGACCGGGGAGCTGTTTTTT. It encodes CASSPGTGELFF.

This clone was seen at least ten times. Here the CDR3 reads CASSLAGEANQPQHF. The CDR3 nucleotides are TGTGCCAGCAGTTTAGCGGGGGAGGCCAATCAGCCCCAGCATTTT. The V and J genes are TRBV12-3 or TRBV12-4 and TRBJ1-5, with a weak D call TRBD1 (5 bases). V shed 0 bases and J shed 3 bases, with 9 bases lying between them. The length of the CDR3 is 15 residues.

This clone was counted many times. The chain links TRBV6-4 to TRBJ1-2, with a possible D match to TRBD1 (6 bases). The CDR3 runs 15 residues. Germline CDR1 and CDR2: MRHNA and SNTAGT. Trimming shortened V by 0 bases and J by 8 bases, and 16 bases separated the two germline ends. The DNA for the CDR3 is TGTGCCAGCAGTGACTCGAAGACAGGACTGAGGGGCTACACCTTC. As protein: CASSDSKTGLRGYTF.

In its sample, this clone was seen many times. The same CDR3 also results from other DNA sequences found in this sample. The rearrangement joins TRBV3-1 to TRBJ2-3; 12 nucleotides line up with TRBD2. From germline, CDR1 is LGHDT and CDR2 YNNKEL (reference sequence). V trimming: 5 bases; J trimming: 4 bases; junction bases outside the gene matches: 7. The CDR3 covers 16 residues. The CDR3 reads CASSSGLAGYADTQYF. The CDR3 nucleotides are TGTGCCAGCAGCTCCGGACTAGCGGGATACGCAGATACGCAGTATTTT.

This clone has at least ten counts. J is TRBJ2-3 and V is TRBV11-3, with D hard to call. Germline CDR1 is SGHNT and CDR2 is YENEEA. Trimming left V 2 bases short and J 2 bases short, with 5 bases between. The CDR3 consists of 13 residues. CDR3: CASSLTVTDTQYF. CDR3 nucleotide sequence: TGTGCCAGCAGCTTAACTGTCACAGATACGCAGTATTTT. Looking up the rest from reference TRBV11-3 and TRBJ2-3 gives the full variable domain: EAGVVQSPRYKIIEKKQPVAFWCNPISGHNTLYWYLQNLGQGPELLIRYENEEAVDDSQLPKDRFSAERLKGVDSTLKIQPAELGDSAVYLCASSLTVTDTQYFGPGTRLTVL.

This clone was counted ten times or more. The same CDR3 also results from other DNA sequences found in this sample. The chain links TRBV27 to TRBJ2-6, with D possibly matching TRBD1 (5 bases). V gave up 0 bases and J gave up 1 base, with 10 bases separating them. The CDR3 sequence is 17 residues long. CDR1 and CDR2 (germline): MNHEY, SMNVEV (reference sequence). The CDR3 reads CASSLSTGRSGANVLTF. CDR3 DNA sequence: TGTGCCAGCAGTTTATCAACAGGTCGATCTGGGGCCAACGTCCTGACTTTC.

This clone was seen repeatedly, ten times or more. The rearrangement links TRBV24-1 to TRBJ1-5; no clear D gene. V was trimmed by 8 bases and J by 3 bases, leaving 7 bases between them. This CDR3 spans 12 amino acids. Per the germline V gene, CDR1 is KGHDR and CDR2 is SFDVKD. The CDR3 spells CATIGNNQPQHF. Here the CDR3 DNA reads TGTGCCACCATAGGGAACAATCAGCCCCAGCATTTT.

A few counts support this clone. This chain uses TRBV7-6 with TRBJ2-2; 9 bases line up with TRBD1. Per the germline V gene, CDR1 is SGHVS and CDR2 is FNYEAQ. V lost 5 bases to trimming and J lost 4 bases; unmatched junction nucleotides: 8. The CDR3 consists of 16 residues. The CDR3 DNA reads TGTGCCAGCAGCCGCTACAGGGGGCGGGCCACCGGGGAGCTGTTTTTT. Translating gives CASSRYRGRATGELFF.

Many counts were recorded for this clone. Other DNA variants within this sample encode the same CDR3. This chain uses TRBV9 with TRBJ1-1; perhaps TRBD1 as D (6 bases). The length of the CDR3 is 15 residues. Germline CDR1 and CDR2: SGDLS and YYNGEE. The V end was cut by 0 bases, the J end by 0 bases, with 9 bases between. CDR3 loop: CASSVGTDMNTEAFF. In DNA, the CDR3 is TGTGCCAGCAGCGTAGGGACAGATATGAACACTGAAGCTTTCTTT.

Ten or more counts support this clone. The chain links TRBV12-3 or TRBV12-4 to TRBJ2-1, with 9 nucleotides matching TRBD2. V was clipped by 6 bases and J by 7 bases; unmatched bases: 13. CDR3 size: 16 residues. This CDR3 reads CASSPSSAGGMNEQFF. Written as DNA, the CDR3 is TGTGCCAGCAGCCCGTCTTCAGCGGGGGGTATGAATGAGCAGTTCTTC.

The sample holds many counts of this clone. This CDR3 is also generated by other DNA sequences in the sample. The chain carries TRBV3-1 and TRBJ2-6; D is possibly TRBD1 or TRBD2 (5 bases each). V lost 4 bases, J lost 0 bases, and 10 bases lay in between. CDR1 and CDR2 (germline): LGHDT, YNNKEL (reference sequence). The CDR3 runs to 16 residues. This CDR3 is CASSPGLTSGANVLTF. In DNA form, the CDR3 reads TGTGCCAGCAGCCCGGGGCTCACCTCTGGGGCCAACGTCCTGACTTTC.

This clone was found many times. The chain uses TRBV6-1 and TRBJ1-1; tentative D call: TRBD1 (6 bases). Trimming stripped 5 bases from V and 5 bases from J, with 12 bases between. The germline CDR1 and CDR2 sequences are MNHNS and SASEGT. The CDR3 consists of 13 residues. The CDR3 region has the DNA TGTGCCAGCAGTACAGGGTGGGGGACTGAAGCTTTCTTT. This sequence encodes CASSTGWGTEAFF.

In this sample, this clone turned up many times. This rearrangement joins TRBV3-1 to TRBJ1-5; D unresolved. Germline V gene lookup returns CDR1 LGHDT and CDR2 YNNKEL (reference sequence). The CDR3 is made up of 15 amino acids. The V and J ends lost 5 bases and 2 bases respectively, with 13 bases between them. The CDR3 DNA sequence: TGTGCCAGCAGCAATGGGCCTGAGGGCAATCAGCCCCAGCATTTT. Translating gives CASSNGPEGNQPQHF.

This clone was counted a few times. A much larger clonotype is one base distant, so this may be a read error. The CDR3: CAISCPPRTGQTYEQYF. The CDR3 nucleotides read TGTGCCATCAGTTGCCCCCCGAGGACAGGACAAACCTACGAGCAGTACTTC. The chain is built from TRBV10-3 and TRBJ2-7; 7 nucleotides align to TRBD1. The CDR3 covers 17 residues. Per the germline V gene, CDR1 is ENHRY and CDR2 is SYGVKD. Losses at the gene ends were 5 bases for V and 2 bases for J; bases not matched to a gene: 15.

This clone occurred many times. This rearrangement joins TRBV12-3 or TRBV12-4 to TRBJ1-1, with 7 bases lining up with TRBD1. The CDR3 has 13 amino acids. V shed 5 bases, J shed 9 bases, and the junction held 9 bases outside the gene matches. The CDR3 loop reads CASSPQGGGKAFF. CDR3 sequence (DNA): TGTGCCAGCAGTCCACAAGGGGGCGGAAAAGCTTTCTTT.

At least ten counts were recorded for this clone. V gene TRBV2 combines with J gene TRBJ1-2; no definite D call. Germline CDR1 is SNHLY and CDR2 is FYNNEI. Trimming took 2 bases from V and 4 from J, leaving 11 bases between them. This CDR3 spans 14 amino acids. The CDR3 reads CASSELSGSYGYTF. CDR3 DNA: TGTGCCAGCAGTGAATTGTCGGGGAGCTATGGCTACACCTTC.

This clone came up many times. The chain employs TRBV18 and TRBJ1-2; weak D call: TRBD1 (5 bases). CDR1 is KGHSH, CDR2 LQKENI, per germline. Trimming removed 6 bases from V and 8 bases from J, with 10 bases in between. This CDR3 is built from 11 residues. CDR3 nucleotides: TGTGCCAGCTCGCCGGGGGACGGCTACACCTTC. Protein product: CASSPGDGYTF.

Comment on this clone: This sequence may be a read error, since a much larger clone differs from it by one base. The rearrangement links TRBV10-3 to TRBJ1-6; TRBD1 might be the D (5 bases). The CDR3 consists of 13 residues. CDR1 is ENHRY, CDR2 SYGVKD, per germline. Trimming took off 6 bases at V and 3 bases at J, with 6 bases between the two ends. The CDR3 DNA sequence: TGTGCCATCAGCGGGGGCTATAATTCACCCCTCCACTTT. It translates to CAISGGYNSPLHF.

This clone was observed a handful of times. A much larger clone differs from this one at a single base, so this may be a read error. Other nucleotide sequences in the sample specify the same CDR3. J is TRBJ2-3 and V is TRBV24-1; D is undetermined. Between the trimmed V and J ends, which lost 7 bases and 4 bases, there was a span of 17 bases. Germline CDR1 reads KGHDR; CDR2 reads SFDVKD. The CDR3 is 15 amino acids. CDR3: CATSDRGPGPDTQYF. The CDR3, as DNA: TGTGCCACCAGCGACCGAGGACCCGGACCAGATACGCAGTATTTT.

At least ten counts were recorded for this clone. The V and J genes are TRBV9 and TRBJ2-7; perhaps D is TRBD1 or TRBD2 (5 bases each). The CDR3 extends over 14 amino acids. Germline values: CDR1 SGDLS, CDR2 YYNGEE. Trimming pared 4 bases from V and 1 base from J, leaving 12 bases between. The CDR3 nucleotides read TGTGCCAGCAGCCCTCCTGGGGGATCCTACGAGCAGTACTTC. Translation gives CASSPPGGSYEQYF. Filled out from reference TRBV9 and TRBJ2-7, the complete variable domain reads DSGVTQTPKHLITATGQRVTLRCSPRSGDLSVYWYQQSLDQGLQFLIQYYNGEERAKGNILERFSAQQFPDLHSELNLSSLELGDSALYFCASSPPGGSYEQYFGPGTRLTVT.

DNA of the CDR3: TGTGCCAGCAGCGGAGAGGGACAGGCGGTTTATGGCTACACCTTC. Its protein product is CASSGEGQAVYGYTF. This chain links TRBV9 with TRBJ1-2; TRBD1 matches 8 bases. Germline V gene lookup returns CDR1 SGDLS and CDR2 YYNGEE. Trimming at V came to 3 bases and at J to 5 bases, leaving 9 bases not matched to a gene. The CDR3 loop spans 15 amino acids.

Comments on this clone: With a much larger clone just one base away, this may be a read error. The conserved phenylalanine or tryptophan is not found at the CDR3 terminus, so this likely reflects a read error. Within the sample, other DNA sequences also encode this same CDR3. The rearrangement uses TRBV6-1 and TRBJ2-3; 15 bases line up with TRBD2. The junction had 9 bases not matched to a gene; V was cut back by 6 bases and J by 2 bases. CDR3 length: 18 residues. Germline CDR1 is MNHNS and CDR2 is SASEGT. Here the CDR3 reads CASRLWTSGGGDTDTQYY. CDR3 DNA sequence: TGTGCCAGCAGACTGTGGACTAGCGGGGGGGGGGACACAGATACGCAGTATTAT.

To note about this clone: Possible read error: a much larger clone is one base away. The rearrangement uses TRBV20-1 and TRBJ1-1; D is uncertain. The CDR3 loop spans 13 amino acids. Germline V gives CDR1 DFQATT, CDR2 SNEGSKA (reference sequence). Trimming took off 1 base at V and 2 bases at J, with 8 bases between the two ends. Written as DNA, the CDR3 is TGCAGTGCTAGAGCAGCACATAACACTGAAGCTTTCTTT. Amino acid sequence: CSARAAHNTEAFF.

This clone was observed many times. The V and J genes are TRBV5-5 and TRBJ1-5, with a possible D match to TRBD1 (6 bases). Trimming removed 4 bases at V and 1 base at J, with 9 bases between. The CDR3 is made up of 14 amino acids. Germline values: CDR1 SGHKS, CDR2 YYEKEE (reference sequence). This CDR3 reads CASSNDRSNQPQHF. The DNA for the CDR3 is TGTGCCAGCAGCAACGACAGGAGCAATCAGCCCCAGCATTTT. The full variable domain, rest sourced from reference TRBV5-5 and TRBJ1-5, is DAGVTQSPTHLIKTRGQQVTLRCSPISGHKSVSWYQQVLGQGPQFIFQYYEKEERGRGNFPDRFSARQFPNYSSELNVNALLLGDSALYLCASSNDRSNQPQHFGDGTRLSIL.